This T cell receptor (beta chain) was sequenced for a study of T cell repertoires in cytomegalovirus infection. Study-wide points: HLA-C-restricted, CMV-specific TCR beta clonotypes were dominant ex vivo.

The CDR3 sequence is 15 residues long. Deletions cut 5 bases from V and 0 bases from J, with 8 bases between. In germline, CDR1 is SNHLY, CDR2 FYNNEI. One entry per CDR3 protein results from TCRdb running MiXCR on the reads. Of over 250,000 distinct CDR3 sequences listed, under 30% were seen once; the top ten hold approximately 15%. Worth noting for this clonotype: The antigen is unknown.

The sample was PBMCs. This receptor was taken from a human donor in good health (CMV status not recorded). Some clones in this sample may be carry-over from other donors' samples. V and J are TRBV2 and TRBJ2-6; D remains ambiguous. Written as DNA, the CDR3 is TGTGCCAGCAGTTTTGACTTCTCTGGGGCCAACGTCCTGACTTTC. Translating it yields CASSFDFSGANVLTF.